This TCR beta chain emerged from a study of cytomegalovirus exposure and HLA in healthy donors. PCR was performed using 60 Vbeta and 13 Jbeta primers. Generated by immunoSEQ multiplex PCR, the TCRdb table keeps only in-frame clones and is missing some. The sample has 110,000 to 150,000 clones; 70% are singletons. V lost 2 bases to trimming and J lost 3 bases, with 12 bases between them. CDR1 and CDR2 (germline): SGHDT, YYEEEE. The CDR3 has 15 residues. The sample consisted of PBMCs. This receptor was identified in a woman aged 60 to 75 in good health and CMV-seropositive. This chain uses TRBV5-6 with TRBJ1-5; D unclear. Written as DNA, the CDR3 is TGTGCCAGCAGCTTCTTAGGTCAGGACAATCAGCCCCAGCATTTT. It yields the protein CASSFLGQDNQPQHF.